Each of the 30 T cell receptor beta chains below was sequenced from the same sample in a study of blood T cell repertoires in COVID-19. Libraries were prepared by immunoSEQ multiplex PCR; TCRdb keeps only in-frame clonotypes and omits some of them. Of 150,000 to 200,000 clones listed, approximately 90% are singletons. Specimen: peripheral blood. These receptor sequences come from a man aged 55 to 70 with active or convalescent COVID-19.

The chain recombines TRBV12-3 or TRBV12-4 with TRBJ1-5; D call uncertain. Deletions cut 5 bases from V and 6 bases from J, with 11 bases between. The CDR3 has 13 amino acids. CDR3 sequence reads: CASSPRFGQPQHF. CDR3 sequence (DNA): TGTGCCAGCAGTCCCCGGTTTGGTCAGCCCCAGCATTTT.

The chain employs TRBV6-5 and TRBJ2-4; D is unclear. The CDR3 has 15 amino acids. V was cut by 4 bases and J by 3 bases, with 13 bases left in between. Germline CDR1 is MNHEY and CDR2 is SVGAGI. CDR3 sequence: CASSFKQSGKNIQYF. The CDR3 DNA is TGTGCCAGCAGTTTTAAACAGTCTGGCAAAAACATTCAGTACTTC.

The gene calls are TRBV7-9 and TRBJ1-1; no clear D. V shed 1 base and J shed 1 base, with 7 bases lying between them. In germline, CDR1 is SEHNR, CDR2 FQNEAQ (reference sequence). This CDR3 comprises 14 residues. The CDR3 DNA is TGTGCCAGCAGCTTAGGTGGGAGGAACACTGAAGCTTTCTTT. This codes for CASSLGGRNTEAFF.

The chain uses TRBV5-8 and TRBJ2-5, with 12 bases fitting TRBD1. This CDR3 comprises 15 residues. With V trimmed by 4 bases and J by 3 bases, 4 bases remained unmatched. Per germline, CDR1 SGHTS and CDR2 YDEGEE. This CDR3 reads CASSAGTGGEETQYF. CDR3 coding DNA: TGTGCCAGCAGCGCCGGGACAGGGGGCGAAGAGACCCAGTACTTC.

The chain joins TRBV19 to TRBJ1-2; no reliable D call. Germline CDR1 is LNHDA and CDR2 is SQIVND (reference sequence). This CDR3 region has 15 residues. Trimming took off 4 bases at V and 4 bases at J, with 16 bases between the two ends. Here the CDR3 reads CASSKQASLSYGYTF. The CDR3 DNA is TGTGCCAGTAGTAAGCAGGCCTCCCTTTCCTATGGCTACACCTTC.

The V and J genes are TRBV29-1 and TRBJ2-3, with 12 nucleotides matching TRBD2. The CDR3 has 16 residues. Germline V gene lookup returns CDR1 SQVTM and CDR2 ANQGSEA. V gave up 4 bases and J gave up 0 bases; unmatched junction bases: 5. CDR3 residues: CSVVLAGGTSTDTQYF. CDR3 bases: TGCAGCGTTGTTCTAGCGGGGGGGACTAGCACAGATACGCAGTATTTT.

In its sample, this clone was seen once. The V call is TRBV7-2, the J call TRBJ2-3; 9 bases line up with TRBD2. Germline CDR1 reads SGHTA; CDR2 reads FQGNSA. Unmatched junction bases numbered 9, after V lost 2 bases and J lost 6 bases. CDR3 size: 16 residues. The CDR3 here is CASSLFGGGAGDTQYF. CDR3 nucleotides: TGTGCCAGCAGCTTATTCGGCGGGGGGGCAGGGGATACGCAGTATTTT.

CDR3 amino acids: CASSLIWIYTGADEQFF. The CDR3 DNA is TGTGCCAGCAGCTTGATATGGATTTACACAGGGGCCGATGAGCAGTTCTTC. The rearrangement uses TRBV7-8 and TRBJ2-1; TRBD1 matches at 7 bases. The CDR3 is 17 residues long. CDR1 and CDR2 from the germline V gene are SGHVS and FQNEAQ. Trimming cost V 3 bases and J 8 bases; bases outside gene matches: 16.

This sequence joins TRBV7-9 and TRBJ1-2; 7 bases align to TRBD1. With V trimmed by 7 bases and J by 4 bases, 12 bases remained unmatched. The CDR3 totals 15 residues. The germline gives CDR1 SEHNR, CDR2 FQNEAQ (reference sequence). Here the CDR3 reads CASTKNQGGTYGYTF. In DNA, the CDR3 is TGTGCCAGCACCAAAAACCAGGGGGGAACCTATGGCTACACCTTC.

The chain links TRBV2 to TRBJ2-7, with 12 positions matching TRBD1. The V gene end was trimmed by 8 bases and the J gene end by 3 bases; junction bases not matched to a gene: 11. Germline CDR1 and CDR2: SNHLY and FYNNEI. The CDR3 loop spans 16 amino acids. CDR3 loop: CASAGRDRGHGYEQYF. CDR3 bases: TGTGCCAGCGCAGGGAGGGACAGGGGGCACGGCTACGAGCAGTACTTC.

This chain joins TRBV7-2 and TRBJ2-1, with 13 bases identical to TRBD2. The CDR3 has 15 residues. V was clipped by 5 bases and J by 9 bases; unmatched bases: 7. Germline values: CDR1 SGHTA, CDR2 FQGNSA. This chain's CDR3 is CASSVLAGGRGEQFF. The DNA for the CDR3 is TGTGCCAGCAGCGTACTAGCGGGGGGGCGAGGTGAGCAGTTCTTC.

This clone was counted once. V usage is TRBV5-4 and J usage is TRBJ2-5, with 13 bases lining up with TRBD2. The CDR3 loop spans 17 amino acids. The junction had 13 bases not matched to a gene; V was cut back by 4 bases and J by 7 bases. Germline CDR1 reads SGHNT; CDR2 reads YYREEE (reference sequence). The CDR3: CASSPGLAGPSGGTQYF. CDR3 DNA sequence: TGTGCCAGCAGCCCGGGACTAGCGGGGCCATCCGGGGGGACCCAGTACTTC.

The chain's CDR3 is CASTPPGLHREDTGELFF. The CDR3 coding sequence is TGTGCCAGCACCCCCCCCGGGCTACACAGGGAAGATACCGGGGAGCTGTTTTTT. This chain links TRBV11-3 with TRBJ2-2; D might be TRBD1 (6 bases). V was pared by 7 bases and J by 5 bases, with 26 bases between. Germline assignment: CDR1 SGHNT and CDR2 YENEEA. This CDR3 region has 18 residues.

This clone appeared a single time. This sequence joins TRBV4-1 and TRBJ2-3, with D tentatively TRBD1 (5 bases). V was cut by 0 bases and J by 1 base, with 14 bases left in between. The CDR3 is made up of 17 amino acids. The germline gives CDR1 MGHRA, CDR2 YSYEKL. The CDR3 DNA follows: TGCGCCAGCAGCCAAGAAGCTGCTAGGGGTCGCACAGATACGCAGTATTTT. Translated: CASSQEAARGRTDTQYF.

The chain recombines TRBV2 with TRBJ1-2, with D possibly TRBD1 on 5 matching bases. V lost 0 bases, J lost 4 bases, and 6 bases lay in between. The CDR3 spans 13 residues. The V gene's germline CDR1 is SNHLY and CDR2 FYNNEI. As DNA, the CDR3 is TGTGCCAGCAGTGAAGCGACAGCCTATGGCTACACCTTC. Encoded protein: CASSEATAYGYTF.

The chain couples TRBV11-2 to TRBJ1-4; no firm D call. V gave up 4 bases and J gave up 10 bases, with 10 bases separating them. CDR1 SGHAT and CDR2 FQNNGV come from the germline V gene. This CDR3 has 12 amino acids. CDR3 sequence reads: CASSSTPPKLFF. The CDR3 region has the DNA TGTGCCAGCAGCTCCACACCGCCAAAACTGTTTTTT. Variable domain in full (rest from reference TRBV11-2 and TRBJ1-4): EAGVAQSPRYKIIEKRQSVAFWCNPISGHATLYWYQQILGQGPKLLIQFQNNGVVDDSQLPKDRFSAERLKGVDSTLKIQPAKLEDSAVYLCASSSTPPKLFFGSGTQLSVL.

The chain carries TRBV5-1 and TRBJ2-5, with D maybe TRBD1 (6 bases). Germline V lookup: CDR1 SGHRS, CDR2 YFSETQ. This CDR3 is built from 13 residues. V was clipped by 2 bases and J by 5 bases, with 10 bases between them. The CDR3 here is CASSFGQMETQYF. CDR3 in DNA: TGCGCCAGCAGCTTCGGACAGATGGAGACCCAGTACTTC.

The rearrangement uses TRBV15 and TRBJ2-7; TRBD1 is a possible D gene (6 bases). The CDR3 totals 16 residues. Per germline, CDR1 LNHNV and CDR2 YYDKDF (reference sequence). Trimming left V 0 bases short and J 1 base short, with 13 bases between. The CDR3 region is CATSRELGTSSYEQYF. The DNA of the CDR3 is TGTGCCACCAGCAGAGAGCTTGGGACATCGTCCTACGAGCAGTACTTC. The variable domain in full, completed from reference TRBV15 and TRBJ2-7, reads DAMVIQNPRYQVTQFGKPVTLSCSQTLNHNVMYWYQQKSSQAPKLLFHYYDKDFNNEADTPDNFQSRRPNTSFCFLDIRSPGLGDTAMYLCATSRELGTSSYEQYFGPGTRLTVT.

The genes are TRBV6-5 and TRBJ2-1, with D hard to call. Trimming took off 6 bases at V and 13 bases at J, with 13 bases between the two ends. This CDR3 has 11 residues. The germline V gene encodes CDR1 MNHEY and CDR2 SVGAGI. CDR3 protein: CASSLVPSQFF. For the CDR3, the DNA is TGTGCCAGCAGCTTAGTCCCTTCCCAGTTCTTC.

This clone was counted a few times. The chain is built from TRBV9 and TRBJ1-2; D perhaps matches TRBD1 (5 bases). Germline V gene data show CDR1 as SGDLS and CDR2 as YYNGEE. Trimming stripped 0 bases from V and 5 bases from J, with 14 bases between. This CDR3 has 15 amino acids. For the CDR3, the DNA is TGTGCCAGCAGCGTAGGGGAGGGGATAGGGTATGGCTACACCTTC. This encodes CASSVGEGIGYGYTF.

The rearrangement joins TRBV4-1 to TRBJ2-5; tentatively, D is TRBD2 (5 bases). Trimming took 1 base from V and 14 from J, leaving 20 bases between them. CDR1 is MGHRA and CDR2 is YSYEKL in the germline V gene. This CDR3 has 14 amino acids. The chain's CDR3 is CASSQGVGVSAAYF. DNA for the CDR3: TGCGCCAGCAGCCAAGGAGTCGGGGTCAGTGCGGCATACTTC.

The chain has TRBV5-1 and TRBJ2-1; 10 bases are shared with TRBD2. Germline-derived CDR1 and CDR2 are SGHRS and YFSETQ. The CDR3 loop spans 17 amino acids. V lost 4 bases, J lost 8 bases, and 15 bases stayed unmatched. In nucleotides, the CDR3 is TGCGCCAGCAGCCCACTAGCGGGGACCCCGGGGGGGCATGAGCAGTTCTTC. Encoded protein: CASSPLAGTPGGHEQFF.

This sequence joins TRBV5-1 and TRBJ1-1; D is unresolved. Germline CDR1 SGHRS, CDR2 YFSETQ. The CDR3 runs to 13 residues. V lost 7 bases to trimming and J lost 4 bases, with 14 bases between them. The CDR3, as DNA: TGCGCCAGCCGAGGTGAGGATGGCACTGAAGCTTTCTTT. Protein sequence: CASRGEDGTEAFF.

This chain connects TRBV30 to TRBJ1-1; possibly TRBD1 for D (5 bases). Deletions cut 2 bases from V and 10 bases from J, with 17 bases between. Germline V gene lookup returns CDR1 GTSNPN and CDR2 SVGIG (reference sequence). The CDR3 has 13 amino acids. The CDR3 nucleotides read TGTGCCTGGAGTCCGGGGGGGGTTGTTATAGCTTTCTTT. As protein: CAWSPGGVVIAFF. The variable domain in full, completed from reference TRBV30 and TRBJ1-1, reads SQTIHQWPATLVQPVGSPLSLECTVEGTSNPNLYWYRQAAGRGLQLLFYSVGIGQISSEVPQNLSASRPQDRQFILSSKKLLLSDSGFYLCAWSPGGVVIAFFGQGTRLTVV.

The chain employs TRBV5-1 and TRBJ2-7; possible D gene TRBD2, 6 bases. Per the germline V gene, CDR1 is SGHRS and CDR2 is YFSETQ. The CDR3 covers 16 residues. Trimming left V 4 bases short and J 0 bases short, with 17 bases between. The CDR3 DNA is TGCGCCAGCAGCCCGGGGCCGCGGGGAGCCTCCTACGAGCAGTACTTC. Residues: CASSPGPRGASYEQYF.

The chain couples TRBV24-1 to TRBJ2-3; TRBD1 aligns across 7 bases. The CDR3 is 14 amino acids. V lost 4 bases to trimming and J lost 4 bases; unmatched junction nucleotides: 4. Germline loops: CDR1 KGHDR, CDR2 SFDVKD. DNA for the CDR3: TGTGCCACCAGTGAGCCCCAGGGGGCAGATACGCAGTATTTT. It translates to CATSEPQGADTQYF.

This chain links TRBV27 with TRBJ2-3; D perhaps matches TRBD1 (6 bases). The germline CDR1 and CDR2 sequences are MNHEY and SMNVEV (reference sequence). The CDR3 sequence is 13 residues long. Trimming took off 6 bases at V and 10 bases at J, with 17 bases between the two ends. Written as DNA, the CDR3 is TGTGCCAGCAGAACAGGGTCCCTTTCGGCGCAGTATTTT. This sequence encodes CASRTGSLSAQYF.

This chain links TRBV5-6 with TRBJ1-2; D is uncertain. Germline CDR1 SGHDT, CDR2 YYEEEE. V was pared by 3 bases and J by 2 bases, with 11 bases between. The CDR3 is made up of 14 amino acids. The CDR3 is CASSWADMNYGYTF. The DNA for the CDR3 is TGTGCCAGCAGCTGGGCAGACATGAACTATGGCTACACCTTC.

In this sample, this clone turned up once. V usage is TRBV5-1 and J usage is TRBJ1-1, with D hard to call. Germline CDR1 is SGHRS and CDR2 is YFSETQ. The CDR3 contains 15 residues. Trimming cost V 3 bases and J 0 bases, with 12 bases left between them. The CDR3 spells CASSSTYSMNTEAFF. CDR3 in DNA: TGCGCCAGCAGCTCAACCTATAGCATGAACACTGAAGCTTTCTTT.

Here the CDR3 reads CASRRTSGADTQYF. CDR3 in DNA: TGTGCCAGCAGAAGGACTAGCGGAGCAGATACGCAGTATTTT. This chain connects TRBV7-2 to TRBJ2-3; TRBD2 matches 10 bases. The V gene's germline CDR1 is SGHTA and CDR2 FQGNSA. V trimming: 6 bases; J trimming: 4 bases; junction bases outside the gene matches: 4. The CDR3 is made up of 14 amino acids.